The clone carrying this T cell receptor (beta chain) was seen a handful of times. The data stem from a study of T cells in Graves' hyperthyroidism and ophthalmopathy. Amplified TCR beta CDR3 regions came from RNA transcripts. With the HTBI primer set, the TCR CDR3 went through a first round of RT-PCR. TCRdb re-called the multiplex PCR reads with MiXCR, one entry per CDR3 protein. Here the sample spans 550,000 to 800,000 distinct CDR3 sequences, roughly 17% being singletons. The ends were cut back, 4 bases at V and 2 bases at J, with 9 bases in the middle. The CDR3 contains 13 residues. Germline-derived CDR1 and CDR2 are ENHRY and SYGVKD. A patient was excluded if there was uncontrolled infection, other autoimmune disease, pregnancy or lactation. Thyroid ultrasound, orbital computed tomography, clinical symptoms, and serum thyroxine and TRAb underpinned diagnoses.

V usage is TRBV10-3 and J usage is TRBJ2-7; a weak D match, TRBD1 (5 bases). This TCR derives from a man between 45 and 60 years old with Graves' hyperthyroidism. The specimen was blood. CDR3: CAISARGTYEQYF. CDR3 nucleotides: TGTGCCATCAGTGCAAGGGGTACCTACGAGCAGTACTTC.